Below, 18 T cell receptor beta chains from the same sample are listed, as sequenced in a study of blood T cell repertoires in COVID-19. TCRdb's copy holds only in-frame clones and misses some; the assay was immunoSEQ multiplex PCR. The sample contains about 220,000 clones, over 75% of which appear only once. Input material: peripheral blood. These receptors originate from a man aged 35 to 55 with active or convalescent COVID-19.

V and J are TRBV28 and TRBJ1-1; TRBD1 might be the D (6 bases). The ends were cut back, 5 bases at V and 3 bases at J, with 22 bases in the middle. Germline V gene lookup returns CDR1 MDHEN and CDR2 SYDVKM. The CDR3 extends over 17 amino acids. CDR3 in DNA: TGTGCCAGCAGTACAACAGGGCTTGTCGGGCGGGACACTGAAGCTTTCTTT. This encodes CASSTTGLVGRDTEAFF. Filled out from reference TRBV28 and TRBJ1-1, the complete variable domain reads DVKVTQSSRYLVKRTGEKVFLECVQDMDHENMFWYRQDPGLGLRLIYFSYDVKMKEKGDIPEGYSVSREKKERFSLILESASTNQTSMYLCASSTTGLVGRDTEAFFGQGTRLTVV.

The gene calls are TRBV9 and TRBJ1-6; D is undetermined. This CDR3 has 15 amino acids. Germline V gives CDR1 SGDLS, CDR2 YYNGEE. V was trimmed by 0 bases and J by 7 bases, leaving 11 bases between them. As DNA, the CDR3 is TGTGCCAGCAGCGTAGTCGCGGCCGTAAATTCACCCCTCCACTTT. Amino acids: CASSVVAAVNSPLHF.

The chain carries TRBV6-6 and TRBJ1-2; D is uncertain. Germline assignment: CDR1 MNHNY and CDR2 SVGAGI (reference sequence). The ends were cut back, 0 bases at V and 4 bases at J, with 9 bases in the middle. The CDR3 covers 14 residues. CDR3 in amino acids: CASSYSAGGYGYTF. The DNA for the CDR3 is TGTGCCAGCAGTTACTCCGCCGGTGGCTATGGCTACACCTTC.

This rearrangement joins TRBV28 to TRBJ2-2, with a tentative D call TRBD2 (6 bases). The CDR3 has 20 amino acids. The germline CDR1 and CDR2 sequences are MDHEN and SYDVKM. V gave up 5 bases and J gave up 0 bases, with 25 bases separating them. CDR3 in DNA: TGTGCCAGCAGTCCCGGGGGACGGACAACTCTTTTCGCGAACACCGGGGAGCTGTTTTTT. Amino acids: CASSPGGRTTLFANTGELFF.

The table lists this clone with a count of one. This CDR3 reads CASSLGGGSTDTQYF. CDR3 nucleotide sequence: TGTGCCAGCAGCTTAGGCGGGGGTAGCACAGATACGCAGTATTTT. This rearrangement joins TRBV11-2 to TRBJ2-3; TRBD2 matches at 7 bases. Trimming removed 1 base from V and 0 bases from J; junction bases left unmatched: 1. This CDR3 is built from 15 residues. The germline V gene encodes CDR1 SGHAT and CDR2 FQNNGV.

This clone was seen a handful of times. The V gene is TRBV27, the J gene TRBJ2-3; TRBD2 is a possible D gene (6 bases). Germline assignment: CDR1 MNHEY and CDR2 SMNVEV (reference sequence). The CDR3 sequence is 13 residues long. V lost 2 bases, J lost 5 bases, and 8 bases lay in between. As DNA, the CDR3 is TGTGCCAGCAGTTTAGTCGGGGGAGATACGCAGTATTTT. Its translation: CASSLVGGDTQYF.

The V gene is TRBV30, the J gene TRBJ1-1; D is unclear. The CDR3 totals 13 residues. Germline V gives CDR1 GTSNPN, CDR2 SVGIG (reference sequence). Trimming left V 0 bases short and J 2 bases short, with 7 bases between. CDR3 loop: CAWSVGINTEAFF. In DNA form, the CDR3 reads TGTGCCTGGAGTGTCGGGATCAACACTGAAGCTTTCTTT.

The chain carries TRBV9 and TRBJ1-2; weak D call: TRBD1 (6 bases). The CDR3 loop spans 17 amino acids. The germline CDR1 and CDR2 sequences are SGDLS and YYNGEE. Deletions cut 3 bases from V and 0 bases from J, with 18 bases between. The CDR3 coding sequence is TGTGCCAGCAGCGGGGAATTCCGGGACATCTCTAACTATGGCTACACCTTC. This gives the protein CASSGEFRDISNYGYTF.

The chain uses TRBV30 and TRBJ1-5; tentative D call: TRBD1 (6 bases). This CDR3 is 15 amino acids long. Germline V gene data show CDR1 as GTSNPN and CDR2 as SVGIG (reference sequence). Deletions cut 5 bases from V and 4 bases from J, with 18 bases between. The CDR3 sequence: CAWVDTGQFNQPQHF. The DNA for the CDR3 is TGTGCCTGGGTCGATACCGGACAGTTTAATCAGCCCCAGCATTTT. Full variable domain (missing parts from reference TRBV30 and TRBJ1-5): SQTIHQWPATLVQPVGSPLSLECTVEGTSNPNLYWYRQAAGRGLQLLFYSVGIGQISSEVPQNLSASRPQDRQFILSSKKLLLSDSGFYLCAWVDTGQFNQPQHFGDGTRLSIL.

The CDR3 sequence is CASSATGIIYEQYF. In nucleotides, the CDR3 is TGTGCCAGCAGCGCGACAGGCATAATTTACGAGCAGTACTTC. The chain joins TRBV7-9 to TRBJ2-7; a weak D match, TRBD1 (6 bases). CDR3 size: 14 residues. Trimming cost V 5 bases and J 4 bases, with 15 bases left between them. CDR1 and CDR2 (germline): SEHNR, FQNEAQ (reference sequence).

The chain employs TRBV5-1 and TRBJ2-7, with 8 bases identical to TRBD1. The length of the CDR3 is 15 residues. From germline, CDR1 is SGHRS and CDR2 YFSETQ. Losses at the gene ends were 2 bases for V and 3 bases for J; bases not matched to a gene: 7. The CDR3 DNA is TGCGCCAGCAGCTTCGGGCAGGGGGCGAGCTACGAGCAGTACTTC. Protein: CASSFGQGASYEQYF.

A note on this clone: The junction and the germline gene differ at one end; a read error may be behind it. This chain uses TRBV14 with TRBJ2-3; TRBD2 might be the D (6 bases). Germline-derived CDR1 and CDR2 are SGHDN and FVKESK. This CDR3 is 12 amino acids long. This chain's CDR3 is CASTYWGDRPHF. The CDR3 DNA is TGTGCCAGCACCTACTGGGGGGACCGTCCTCATTTT.

There are a few counts of this clone. The chain combines TRBV4-1 with TRBJ1-6; D is unresolved. Germline V gene sequence: CDR1 MGHRA, CDR2 YSYEKL. CDR3 length: 14 amino acids. Between the trimmed V and J ends, which lost 3 bases and 7 bases, there was a span of 10 bases. The CDR3: CASSQAQRNSPLHF. The CDR3 nucleotides read TGCGCCAGCAGCCAGGCCCAGCGGAATTCACCCCTCCACTTT.

On this clone itself: At the DNA level, this CDR3 is encoded by other sequences in the same sample as well. The chain combines TRBV28 with TRBJ1-1; D unresolved. V dropped 7 bases and J dropped 2 bases, with 5 bases sitting between them. The CDR3 consists of 11 residues. CDR1 is MDHEN, CDR2 SYDVKM, per germline. The CDR3 sequence is CASTVNTEAFF. CDR3 bases: TGTGCCAGCACAGTCAACACTGAAGCTTTCTTT.

The V call is TRBV7-8, the J call TRBJ1-1, with D perhaps matching TRBD1 (5 bases). V was clipped by 5 bases and J by 3 bases, with 10 bases between them. Germline CDR1 SGHVS, CDR2 FQNEAQ. The CDR3 has 13 residues. CDR3 amino acids: CASSAGGYTEAFF. Written as DNA, the CDR3 is TGTGCCAGCAGCGCCGGGGGTTACACTGAAGCTTTCTTT.

The gene calls are TRBV6-5 and TRBJ1-2; D is perhaps TRBD1 (5 bases). The CDR3 runs 12 residues. Germline CDR1 reads MNHEY; CDR2 reads SVGAGI. V was trimmed by 8 bases and J by 7 bases, leaving 14 bases between them. The CDR3 DNA sequence: TGTGCCAGCTTGTTTGGGAGGGGTGGCTACACCTTC. It yields the protein CASLFGRGGYTF.

This clone was seen more than once but under ten times. J is TRBJ1-3 and V is TRBV5-4; 9 nucleotides align to TRBD1. The V segment lost 0 bases and the J segment 1 base; nucleotides outside the gene matches: 2. CDR1 is SGHNT, CDR2 YYREEE, per germline (reference sequence). The CDR3 consists of 16 residues. The CDR3 here is CASSLGDRVSGNTIYF. The CDR3 DNA sequence: TGTGCCAGCAGCTTGGGGGACAGGGTGTCTGGAAACACCATATATTTT.

V and J are TRBV28 and TRBJ1-5, with a weak D call TRBD1 (6 bases). This CDR3 region has 19 residues. The V end lost 2 bases, the J end lost 0 bases, and 20 bases lay between the germline ends. Germline loops: CDR1 MDHEN, CDR2 SYDVKM. As DNA, the CDR3 is TGTGCCAGCAGTTTACCCTCACATCTAACAGGGTATAGCAATCAGCCCCAGCATTTT. Translating it yields CASSLPSHLTGYSNQPQHF.